The 12 T cell receptor beta chains given below trace back to one sample, sequenced in a study of blood T cell repertoires in COVID-19. Sequencing was performed with immunoSEQ multiplex PCR; in TCRdb, only in-frame clones are kept and a portion is missing. The data hold 490,000 or so clones, with 88% observed a single time. Material: PBMCs or T cells enriched from blood (not recorded which). The source is a woman between 55 and 75 years old who had recovered from COVID-19.

V usage is TRBV6-1 and J usage is TRBJ1-5, with D unresolved. The CDR3 extends over 15 amino acids. Germline CDR1 reads MNHNS; CDR2 reads SASEGT. V was pared by 6 bases and J by 2 bases, with 14 bases between. CDR3 region: CASSDKSKGNQPQHF. As DNA, the CDR3 is TGTGCCAGCAGCGACAAATCGAAAGGCAATCAGCCCCAGCATTTT.

CDR3 DNA: TGTGCCAGCAGCTTGACCCCTGAGAGGAACACTGAAGCTTTCTTT. Protein product: CASSLTPERNTEAFF. The V call is TRBV5-4, the J call TRBJ1-1; D gene unclear. Germline V gene lookup returns CDR1 SGHNT and CDR2 YYREEE (reference sequence). V shed 1 base and J shed 1 base, with 11 bases lying between them. The CDR3 sequence is 15 residues long.

The chain uses TRBV5-1 and TRBJ2-1, with D possibly TRBD1 on 6 matching bases. In germline, CDR1 is SGHRS, CDR2 YFSETQ. V lost 6 bases, J lost 0 bases, and 10 bases lay in between. CDR3 length: 14 amino acids. The CDR3 coding sequence is TGCGCCAGCACTCCAGGGGACTCCTACAATGAGCAGTTCTTC. Translation: CASTPGDSYNEQFF. Variable domain in full (rest from reference TRBV5-1 and TRBJ2-1): KAGVTQTPRYLIKTRGQQVTLSCSPISGHRSVSWYQQTPGQGLQFLFEYFSETQRNKGNFPGRFSGRQFSNSRSEMNVSTLELGDSALYLCASTPGDSYNEQFFGPGTRLTVL.

This chain links TRBV5-1 with TRBJ2-2, with 11 bases aligning to TRBD1. CDR1 and CDR2 (germline): SGHRS, YFSETQ. The CDR3 is 14 amino acids. J lost 6 bases, V lost 7 bases, and 5 bases had no gene match. As DNA, the CDR3 is TGCGCCAGCGTAAGGGACAGGGGGGCCGGGGAGCTGTTTTTT. It encodes CASVRDRGAGELFF. Drawing the rest from reference TRBV5-1 and TRBJ2-2, the complete variable domain is KAGVTQTPRYLIKTRGQQVTLSCSPISGHRSVSWYQQTPGQGLQFLFEYFSETQRNKGNFPGRFSGRQFSNSRSEMNVSTLELGDSALYLCASVRDRGAGELFFGEGSRLTVL.

This chain uses TRBV3-1 (or the pseudogene TRBV3-2) with TRBJ1-4; D ambiguous. V was clipped by 4 bases and J by 0 bases, with 6 bases between them. Germline CDR1 and CDR2: LGHDT and YNNKEL (reference sequence). This CDR3 has 14 residues. The CDR3 is CASSPRSTNEKLFF. The CDR3 DNA is TGTGCCAGCAGCCCCAGATCAACTAATGAAAAACTGTTTTTT.

The rearrangement links TRBV5-1 to TRBJ2-3, with 10 bases fitting TRBD2. The CDR3 runs 16 residues. The V gene's germline CDR1 is SGHRS and CDR2 YFSETQ. V shed 4 bases and J 8 bases; nucleotides not matched to a gene: 13. The CDR3 sequence is CASSAGTSATQGTQYF. The DNA for the CDR3 is TGCGCCAGCAGCGCGGGGACTAGCGCTACTCAGGGTACGCAGTATTTT.

This rearrangement joins TRBV24-1 to TRBJ2-2, with 8 bases lining up with TRBD2. This CDR3 spans 17 amino acids. Germline trimming cut 3 bases from V and 0 bases from J; bases unmatched to any gene: 5. The germline CDR1 and CDR2 sequences are KGHDR and SFDVKD. CDR3 sequence (DNA): TGTGCCACCAGTGATCCCCGGGGGGGCCCGAACACCGGGGAGCTGTTTTTT. Translation gives CATSDPRGGPNTGELFF.

The V and J genes are TRBV6-5 and TRBJ2-1; 11 positions match TRBD2. Unmatched junction bases numbered 8, after V lost 6 bases and J lost 7 bases. This CDR3 has 15 amino acids. From germline, CDR1 is MNHEY and CDR2 SVGAGI. The CDR3 DNA follows: TGTGCCAGCAGGGTAGCGGGGGGGCCGGGGAATGAGCAGTTCTTC. Translating it yields CASRVAGGPGNEQFF.

CDR3 in DNA: TGTGCCAGCAGCGTAGTGGGAGACGTCAGGAACACTGAAGCTTTCTTT. It is translated as CASSVVGDVRNTEAFF. The chain joins TRBV9 to TRBJ1-1; D ambiguous. The CDR3 spans 16 residues. V lost 0 bases to trimming and J lost 1 base, with 13 bases between them. Germline CDR1 SGDLS, CDR2 YYNGEE.

The chain recombines TRBV19 with TRBJ2-3; tentatively, D is TRBD1 (6 bases). Germline V lookup: CDR1 LNHDA, CDR2 SQIVND (reference sequence). The CDR3 has 15 amino acids. V lost 1 base, J lost 6 bases, and 14 bases lay in between. In nucleotides, the CDR3 is TGTGCCAGTAGTATAGGGAACAGGGTAGGTGATACGCAGTATTTT. Translation gives CASSIGNRVGDTQYF.

The gene calls are TRBV28 and TRBJ1-6; D is possibly TRBD1 (5 bases). CDR3 size: 14 residues. The V end lost 7 bases, the J end lost 6 bases, and 13 bases lay between the germline ends. CDR1 and CDR2 (germline): MDHEN, SYDVKM. The CDR3 region is CASTVRDFNSPLHF. DNA of the CDR3: TGTGCCAGCACTGTAAGGGACTTTAATTCACCCCTCCACTTT.

This clone was recorded once. This chain connects TRBV10-2 to TRBJ1-4; the D gene is possibly TRBD1 (5 bases). The CDR3 has 15 residues. The germline V and J ends were trimmed by 3 bases and 8 bases, with 16 bases remaining between them. Per the germline V gene, CDR1 is WSHSY and CDR2 is SAAADI. In DNA form, the CDR3 reads TGCGCCAGCAGTGATAGGGGCCCAAGAAGGGAAAAACTGTTTTTT. Translated, it gives CASSDRGPRREKLFF.